One sample yielded the 24 T cell receptor beta chains listed below, sequenced in a study of T cell repertoires in cytomegalovirus infection (dated by TCRdb to the late 2010s). The sequencer was an Illumina HiSeq 1500. TCRdb reprocessed the public reads (quality trimming at Q25 with fastp, clone calling with MiXCR) and kept in-frame beta chains. Identical CDR3 proteins give one entry, which carries the most common genes and DNA. The sample records about 230,000 distinct CDR3 sequences, under 8.5% of which are singletons. Of the sample, more than 5.5% is held by the ten largest clones. The sample comprised PBMCs. Receptors were obtained from a human donor in good health (CMV status not recorded). Some clones in this sample may be carry-over from other donors' samples.

This clonotype appeared a few times. This chain joins TRBV29-1 and TRBJ2-5, with a possible D match to TRBD2 (7 bases). Germline assignment: CDR1 SQVTM and CDR2 ANQGSEA. The CDR3 covers 14 residues. The V and J ends lost 7 bases and 1 base respectively, with 16 bases between them. DNA for the CDR3: TGCAGCGCCTCCCGGGGGGCCAGCCAAGAGACCCAGTACTTC. Its translation is CSASRGASQETQYF.

On this clonotype itself: Possible read error: a much larger clone is one base away. The chain uses TRBV15 and TRBJ2-6, with D perhaps TRBD1 or TRBD2 (5 bases each). The CDR3 length is 15 residues. The germline gives CDR1 LNHNV, CDR2 YYDKDF (reference sequence). CDR3 residues: CATGREGLGANVLTF. The CDR3 nucleotides are TGTGCCACCGGCAGAGAGGGGCTTGGGGCCAACGTCCTGACTTTC.

This clonotype was picked up many times. The gene calls are TRBV19 and TRBJ2-1, with 8 bases identical to TRBD2. Per germline, CDR1 LNHDA and CDR2 SQIVND (reference sequence). The ends lost 7 bases at V and 2 bases at J; junction bases unmatched: 7. This CDR3 has 15 amino acids. The CDR3 loop is CASTAGGHTYNEQFF. CDR3 bases: TGTGCCAGTACCGCGGGGGGCCACACCTACAATGAGCAGTTCTTC. Combining the CDR3 with reference TRBV19 and TRBJ2-1 gives the whole variable domain DGGITQSPKYLFRKEGQNVTLSCEQNLNHDAMYWYRQDPGQGLRLIYYSQIVNDFQKGDIAEGYSVSREKKESFPLTVTSAQKNPTAFYLCASTAGGHTYNEQFFGPGTRLTVL.

This clonotype was picked up many times. V and J are TRBV28 and TRBJ2-7; possible D gene TRBD2, 6 bases. This CDR3 is built from 16 residues. Germline V gene data show CDR1 as MDHEN and CDR2 as SYDVKM. Trimming removed 5 bases at V and 6 bases at J, with 23 bases between. The CDR3 DNA is TGTGCCAGCAGTCCTCTAGTGGGACTCCACTACGTCGAGCAGTACTTC. Its protein product is CASSPLVGLHYVEQYF.

In its sample, this clonotype was seen many times. The chain uses TRBV28 and TRBJ2-3, with D tentatively TRBD1 (6 bases). The CDR3 runs to 14 residues. Trimming cost V 5 bases and J 0 bases, with 9 bases left between them. Looked up from germline, CDR1 is MDHEN and CDR2 is SYDVKM. The CDR3 reads CASSVDSSTDTQYF. In DNA, the CDR3 is TGTGCCAGCAGTGTGGACAGTAGCACAGATACGCAGTATTTT. Full variable domain (missing parts from reference TRBV28 and TRBJ2-3): DVKVTQSSRYLVKRTGEKVFLECVQDMDHENMFWYRQDPGLGLRLIYFSYDVKMKEKGDIPEGYSVSREKKERFSLILESASTNQTSMYLCASSVDSSTDTQYFGPGTRLTVL.

This clonotype was observed at least ten times. The chain carries TRBV6-2 or TRBV6-3 and TRBJ2-1, with 12 bases that match TRBD2. Germline V gene data show CDR1 as MNHEY and CDR2 as SVGEGT. The CDR3 spans 15 residues. The J segment lost 8 bases and the V segment lost 5 bases, leaving 7 bases of the junction unmatched. CDR3 region: CASSPSGGASDEQFF. The CDR3 DNA follows: TGTGCCAGCAGTCCTAGCGGGGGGGCCTCGGATGAGCAGTTCTTC.

This clonotype came up many times. The chain carries TRBV6-5 and TRBJ2-5, with 9 bases identical to TRBD2. The CDR3 is 17 amino acids. The V gene's germline CDR1 is MNHEY and CDR2 SVGAGI. V lost 0 bases and J lost 4; bases outside the gene matches: 9. CDR3 protein: CASSYSLVTSGRETQYF. The CDR3 region has the DNA TGTGCCAGCAGTTACTCGCTAGTAACTAGCGGGCGAGAGACCCAGTACTTC.

In this sample, this clonotype turned up a few times. CDR3 sequence reads: CASRDRTSGANVLTF. Written as DNA, the CDR3 is TGTGCCAGCAGGGACCGTACCTCTGGGGCCAACGTCCTGACTTTC. The rearrangement joins TRBV2 to TRBJ2-6; the D is unclear. This CDR3 comprises 15 residues. The germline gives CDR1 SNHLY, CDR2 FYNNEI. Deletions cut 6 bases from V and 0 bases from J, with 9 bases between.

This clonotype was recorded at least ten times. This CDR3 reads CASSSSQGDEQFF. The CDR3, as DNA: TGTGCCAGCAGCTCTTCACAGGGGGATGAGCAGTTCTTC. The chain has TRBV7-2 and TRBJ2-1, with 8 bases lining up with TRBD1. The germline gives CDR1 SGHTA, CDR2 FQGNSA. The CDR3 has 13 residues. Trimming took 4 bases from V and 8 from J; bases not matched to a gene: 4.

This clonotype was picked up many times. This chain's CDR3 is CASSELGREAFF. As DNA, the CDR3 is TGTGCCAGCAGTGAACTCGGCAGGGAAGCTTTCTTT. The chain couples TRBV25-1 to TRBJ1-1; D call uncertain. The CDR3 is 12 residues long. V was trimmed by 2 bases and J by 8 bases, leaving 9 bases between them. CDR1 and CDR2 (germline): MGHDK, SYGVNS. Variable domain in full (rest from reference TRBV25-1 and TRBJ1-1): EADIYQTPRYLVIGTGKKITLECSQTMGHDKMYWYQQDPGMELHLIHYSYGVNSTEKGDLSSESTVSRIRTEHFPLTLESARPSHTSQYLCASSELGREAFFGQGTRLTVV.

This clonotype appeared many times. The rearrangement uses TRBV18 and TRBJ2-2, with unresolved D. The V and J ends lost 2 bases and 7 bases respectively, with 11 bases between them. CDR3 size: 14 residues. CDR1 is KGHSH, CDR2 LQKENI, per germline. CDR3 DNA: TGTGCCAGCTCACCATTTACCGAGGACGGGGAGCTGTTTTTT. This codes for CASSPFTEDGELFF.

This clonotype was picked up many times. CDR3 sequence reads: CASSTGTGEDYEQYF. In DNA form, the CDR3 reads TGTGCCAGCAGCACCGGGACAGGGGAGGACTACGAGCAGTACTTC. This sequence joins TRBV7-2 and TRBJ2-7, with 10 positions matching TRBD1. Trimming cost V 5 bases and J 3 bases; bases outside gene matches: 7. The CDR3 covers 15 residues. Germline V gene sequence: CDR1 SGHTA, CDR2 FQGNSA.

Many counts were recorded for this clonotype. The chain couples TRBV12-3 or TRBV12-4 to TRBJ1-2; D remains ambiguous. Trimming took 1 base from V and 5 from J, leaving 17 bases between them. The CDR3 length is 16 residues. CDR3: CASSLGRMEGPYGYTF. The CDR3 coding sequence is TGTGCCAGCAGTTTAGGTAGAATGGAGGGCCCTTATGGCTACACCTTC.

The J gene is TRBJ2-1, the V gene TRBV5-5, with no clear D. Trimming stripped 1 base from V and 0 bases from J, with 8 bases between. Germline V gene data show CDR1 as SGHKS and CDR2 as YYEKEE (reference sequence). CDR3 size: 15 residues. The CDR3 bases are TGTGCCAGCAGCTTGAGCGCGCCCTCCTACAATGAGCAGTTCTTC. It translates to CASSLSAPSYNEQFF.

This clonotype was counted only a few times. The chain couples TRBV6-6 to TRBJ2-5; no definite D call. V was cut by 2 bases and J by 4 bases, with 5 bases left in between. Germline V gives CDR1 MNHNY, CDR2 SVGAGI (reference sequence). This CDR3 comprises 12 residues. CDR3 nucleotide sequence: TGTGCCAGCAGTTACCTACGAGAGACCCAGTACTTC. Translating gives CASSYLRETQYF.

This clonotype was found many times. The genes are TRBV7-2 and TRBJ2-5, with 13 bases aligning to TRBD2. V was clipped by 1 base and J by 4 bases; unmatched bases: 3. The CDR3 has 16 residues. In germline, CDR1 is SGHTA, CDR2 FQGNSA. CDR3 DNA sequence: TGTGCCAGCAGCTTAGAGAGACTAGCGGGGGGAGAGACCCAGTACTTC. Translating it yields CASSLERLAGGETQYF. The full variable domain, completed using reference TRBV7-2 and TRBJ2-5, is GAGVSQSPSNKVTEKGKDVELRCDPISGHTALYWYRQSLGQGLEFLIYFQGNSAPDKSGLPSDRFSAERTGGSVSTLTIQRTQQEDSAVYLCASSLERLAGGETQYFGPGTRLLVL.

This clonotype appeared many times. The genes are TRBV7-2 and TRBJ2-7, with TRBD1 matching over 11 bases. Germline CDR1 and CDR2: SGHTA and FQGNSA. CDR3 size: 16 residues. Germline trimming cut 5 bases from V and 5 bases from J; bases unmatched to any gene: 11. The CDR3: CASSPYGGTGGNEQYF. Here the CDR3 DNA reads TGTGCCAGCAGCCCTTACGGCGGGACAGGGGGTAACGAGCAGTACTTC. Drawing the rest from reference TRBV7-2 and TRBJ2-7, the complete variable domain is GAGVSQSPSNKVTEKGKDVELRCDPISGHTALYWYRQSLGQGLEFLIYFQGNSAPDKSGLPSDRFSAERTGGSVSTLTIQRTQQEDSAVYLCASSPYGGTGGNEQYFGPGTRLTVT.

This clonotype was detected ten times or more. This chain connects TRBV2 to TRBJ2-2; no clear D. The germline gives CDR1 SNHLY, CDR2 FYNNEI. Trimming stripped 6 bases from V and 0 bases from J, with 14 bases between. CDR3 size: 16 residues. This CDR3 is CASSVYGGANTGELFF. The CDR3 bases are TGTGCCAGCAGCGTCTATGGCGGCGCGAACACCGGGGAGCTGTTTTTT. The full variable domain, rest sourced from reference TRBV2 and TRBJ2-2, is EPEVTQTPSHQVTQMGQEVILRCVPISNHLYFYWYRQILGQKVEFLVSFYNNEISEKSEIFDDQFSVERPDGSNFTLKIRSTKLEDSAMYFCASSVYGGANTGELFFGEGSRLTVL.

This clonotype was seen ten or more times. This sequence joins TRBV6-2 or TRBV6-3 and TRBJ1-1; D is undetermined. Deletions cut 5 bases from V and 3 bases from J, with 10 bases between. Per the germline V gene, CDR1 is MNHEY and CDR2 is SVGEGT. The CDR3 is made up of 13 amino acids. The CDR3 nucleotides are TGTGCCAGCAGTACCCAAATGGACACTGAAGCTTTCTTT. Amino acids: CASSTQMDTEAFF.

The chain links TRBV29-1 to TRBJ1-1; 7 bases agree with TRBD1. Germline-derived CDR1 and CDR2 are SQVTM and ANQGSEA. The junction had 10 bases not matched to a gene; V was cut back by 6 bases and J by 3 bases. The CDR3 consists of 14 residues. CDR3 bases: TGCAGCGTGCGGAGGGGGCAATGGGACACTGAAGCTTTCTTT. Translating it yields CSVRRGQWDTEAFF.

This clonotype has ten or more counts. The chain joins TRBV5-4 to TRBJ2-5; D might be TRBD1 or TRBD2, each matching 5 bases. V was cut by 1 base and J by 0 bases, with 10 bases left in between. CDR1 is SGHNT, CDR2 YYREEE, per germline (reference sequence). CDR3 length equals 15 residues. Here the CDR3 reads CASSLPGRNQETQYF. The CDR3 DNA reads TGTGCCAGCAGCTTGCCGGGACGTAACCAAGAGACCCAGTACTTC.

This clonotype was observed at least ten times. The CDR3 here is CASSGGSEGNTIYF. The DNA for the CDR3 is TGTGCCAGCAGTGGCGGTTCAGAAGGAAACACCATATATTTT. The chain combines TRBV12-3 or TRBV12-4 with TRBJ1-3; D gene ambiguous. The V end was cut by 5 bases, the J end by 4 bases, with 12 bases between. This CDR3 has 14 amino acids.

This clonotype was detected ten times or more. The chain uses TRBV20-1 and TRBJ1-5, with a possible D match to TRBD1 (6 bases). The CDR3 runs 16 residues. Between the trimmed V and J ends, which lost 6 bases and 3 bases, there was a span of 21 bases. The germline V gene encodes CDR1 DFQATT and CDR2 SNEGSKA (reference sequence). The CDR3 bases are TGCAGTGCCTCCCCCCCGACAGGACTTCACAATCAGCCCCAGCATTTT. This translates into CSASPPTGLHNQPQHF.

There are many counts of this clonotype. The rearrangement uses TRBV28 and TRBJ2-1; TRBD2 is a possible D gene (7 bases). The ends were cut back, 1 base at V and 5 bases at J, with 15 bases in the middle. From germline, CDR1 is MDHEN and CDR2 SYDVKM. The CDR3 loop spans 16 amino acids. CDR3 residues: CASSLLGGGLHNEQFF. The CDR3, as DNA: TGTGCCAGCAGTTTATTGGGGGGGGGGCTCCACAATGAGCAGTTCTTC.